These 8 T cell receptor beta chains were sequenced from one sample in a study of beta chain features in type 1 diabetes (dated 2018 in TCRdb). These receptors have no known antigen. Study-wide conclusions, independent of this receptor: In all four CD4+ subsets, TCRB CDR3 length was moderately but significantly shorter in type 1 diabetes patients.

To prepare the library, the immunoSEQ multiplex PCR assay was applied. The entire isolated RNA was reverse transcribed using the High Capacity cDNA Reverse Transcription Kit, and thus expressed TCRB transcripts were sequenced. This is the immuneACCESS table as TCRdb keeps it, with only in-frame sequences that have V and J called. A part of the clones is gone; compared with another copy, unresolved V genes explain less than half, and the rest is unexplained. This sample is represented by around 250,000 clones; about 15% of them were singletons. The biggest ten clones account for approximately 0.018% of the sample. Sequencing was carried out using naive CD4+ T cells from blood. The cell subset or site label of this sample denotes: true naive CD4+ T cells. The receptor source for this set is a man in his thirties or forties with type 1 diabetes.

This clone appeared a few times. The rearrangement uses TRBV4-1 and TRBJ2-3; 8 nucleotides match TRBD1. V gave up 4 bases and J gave up 0 bases; unmatched junction bases: 3. Germline V gene lookup returns CDR1 MGHRA and CDR2 YSYEKL. The CDR3 is 15 amino acids. The CDR3 DNA reads TGCGCCAGCAGCCGCACAGGGGGAAGCACAGATACGCAGTATTTT. Amino acids: CASSRTGGSTDTQYF.

The chain employs TRBV5-1 and TRBJ2-7, with 11 bases fitting TRBD2. Per germline, CDR1 SGHRS and CDR2 YFSETQ. Unmatched junction bases numbered 10, after V lost 6 bases and J lost 5 bases. The CDR3 has 15 amino acids. CDR3 in amino acids: CASTTLAGGPNEQYF. In DNA, the CDR3 is TGCGCCAGCACCACTTTAGCGGGAGGGCCCAACGAGCAGTACTTC. The whole variable domain, filled in from reference TRBV5-1 and TRBJ2-7, reads KAGVTQTPRYLIKTRGQQVTLSCSPISGHRSVSWYQQTPGQGLQFLFEYFSETQRNKGNFPGRFSGRQFSNSRSEMNVSTLELGDSALYLCASTTLAGGPNEQYFGPGTRLTVT.

CDR3 protein: CASSELAGEVNEQFF. CDR3 nucleotides: TGTGCCAGCAGTGAACTAGCGGGAGAGGTCAATGAGCAGTTCTTC. The chain uses TRBV2 and TRBJ2-1, with 10 bases identical to TRBD2. Germline CDR1 and CDR2: SNHLY and FYNNEI. The CDR3 spans 15 residues. The ends lost 2 bases at V and 6 bases at J; junction bases unmatched: 4.

This clone was observed a few times. The gene calls are TRBV5-6 and TRBJ2-1, with D perhaps TRBD1 (6 bases). V lost 0 bases, J lost 12 bases, and 19 bases lay in between. The CDR3 is made up of 15 amino acids. Germline V gene sequence: CDR1 SGHDT, CDR2 YYEEEE. CDR3 bases: TGTGCCAGCAGCTTGGAACCAGGGGTAGGGTCGGGGCAGTTCTTC. Translated: CASSLEPGVGSGQFF. The whole variable domain, filled in from reference TRBV5-6 and TRBJ2-1, reads DAGVTQSPTHLIKTRGQQVTLRCSPKSGHDTVSWYQQALGQGPQFIFQYYEEEERQRGNFPDRFSGHQFPNYSSELNVNALLLGDSALYLCASSLEPGVGSGQFFGPGTRLTVL.

CDR3 region: CASSRTSGGYNEQFF. DNA for the CDR3: TGTGCCAGCAGCCGAACTAGCGGGGGTTACAATGAGCAGTTCTTC. This chain connects TRBV5-4 to TRBJ2-1; 11 nucleotides align to TRBD2. Germline V gene sequence: CDR1 SGHNT, CDR2 YYREEE (reference sequence). The CDR3 runs 15 residues. V was clipped by 4 bases and J by 4 bases; unmatched bases: 4.

Here the CDR3 DNA reads TGTGCCAGCAGTCTAAACCAGGGGGCAGGGTATGGCTACACCTTC. Amino acids: CASSLNQGAGYGYTF. V and J are TRBV11-2 and TRBJ1-2, with 8 positions matching TRBD1. Per germline, CDR1 SGHAT and CDR2 FQNNGV. The CDR3 has 15 amino acids. Losses at the gene ends were 6 bases for V and 5 bases for J; bases not matched to a gene: 11.

V is TRBV2 and J is TRBJ2-1, with unresolved D. V gave up 8 bases and J gave up 4 bases, with 3 bases separating them. CDR3 length: 10 amino acids. Germline loops: CDR1 SNHLY, CDR2 FYNNEI. The CDR3 nucleotides read TGTGCCAGCCGGTACAATGAGCAGTTCTTC. Encoded protein: CASRYNEQFF.

This clone was seen a handful of times. The chain joins TRBV30 to TRBJ2-1; perhaps TRBD1 as D (6 bases). CDR1 and CDR2 (germline): GTSNPN, SVGIG (reference sequence). The CDR3 spans 17 residues. Between the trimmed V and J ends, which lost 2 bases and 2 bases, there was a span of 19 bases. CDR3 in amino acids: CAWSRPGVLRTYNEQFF. CDR3 in DNA: TGTGCCTGGAGTCGGCCAGGGGTTCTGAGAACCTACAATGAGCAGTTCTTC.